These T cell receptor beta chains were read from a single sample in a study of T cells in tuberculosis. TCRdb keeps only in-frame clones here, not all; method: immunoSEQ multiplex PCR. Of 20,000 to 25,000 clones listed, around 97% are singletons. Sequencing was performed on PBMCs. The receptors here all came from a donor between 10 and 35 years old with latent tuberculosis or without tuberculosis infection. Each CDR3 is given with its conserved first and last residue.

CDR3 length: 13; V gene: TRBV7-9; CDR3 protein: CASSSGGHTEAFF
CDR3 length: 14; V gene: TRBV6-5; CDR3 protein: CASRRGTGNTEAFF
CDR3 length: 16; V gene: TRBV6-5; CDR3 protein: CASSYTGQLDKNIQYF
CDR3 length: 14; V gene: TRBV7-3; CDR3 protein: CASSPGTGTDIQYF
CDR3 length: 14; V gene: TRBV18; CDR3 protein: CASSAGTGNSPLHF
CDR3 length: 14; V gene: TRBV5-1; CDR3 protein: CASRSRGSSYEQYF
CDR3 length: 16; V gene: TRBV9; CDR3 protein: CASSVDGTGAPGGYTF
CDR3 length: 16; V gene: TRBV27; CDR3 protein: CASSLRSGLVSQPQHF
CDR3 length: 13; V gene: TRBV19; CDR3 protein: CASINRQTDGYTF
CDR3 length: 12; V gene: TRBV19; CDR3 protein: CASTGWNTEAFF
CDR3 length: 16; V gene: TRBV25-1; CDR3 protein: CASSERDRIANYGYTF
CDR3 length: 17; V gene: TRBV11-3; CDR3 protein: CASSPPFGQRTSYEQYF
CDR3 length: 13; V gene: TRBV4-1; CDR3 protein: CASSHPGGGEQYF
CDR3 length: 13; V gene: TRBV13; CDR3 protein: CASSRGGRREQYF
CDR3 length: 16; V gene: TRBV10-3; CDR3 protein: CAIRLAGSKGTDTQYF
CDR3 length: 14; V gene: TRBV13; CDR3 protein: CASSPGDRANEAFF
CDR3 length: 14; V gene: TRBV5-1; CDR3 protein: CASSPGGGTDTQYF
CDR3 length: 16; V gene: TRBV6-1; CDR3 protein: CASSEVRAGVYYEQYF
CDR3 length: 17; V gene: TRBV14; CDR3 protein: CASSPIRTSGRIETQYF
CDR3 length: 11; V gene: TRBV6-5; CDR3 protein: CASSSQGRTFF
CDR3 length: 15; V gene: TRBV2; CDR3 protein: CASSQFGSSSDTQYF
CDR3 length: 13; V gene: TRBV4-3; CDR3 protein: CASSQAGRSEAFF
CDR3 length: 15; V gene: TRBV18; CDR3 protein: CASSPQGSGNQPQHF
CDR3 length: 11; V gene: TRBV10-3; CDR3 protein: CAIGGGTEAFF
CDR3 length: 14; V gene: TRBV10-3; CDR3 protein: CAIRGDREWNEQYF
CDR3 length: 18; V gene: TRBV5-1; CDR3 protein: CASSLKTAGGPPVNEQFF
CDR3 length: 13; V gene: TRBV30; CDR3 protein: CAWTHRTFGELFF
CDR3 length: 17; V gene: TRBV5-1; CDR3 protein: CASSLGLAGEYQETQYF
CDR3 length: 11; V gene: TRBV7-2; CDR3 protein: CASSRREERFF
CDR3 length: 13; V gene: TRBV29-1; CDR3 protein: CSVALLNTGELFF
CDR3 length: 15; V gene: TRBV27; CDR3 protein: CASTLGTGAYNEQFF
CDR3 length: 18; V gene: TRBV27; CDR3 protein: CASSLLGQRVSGANVLTF
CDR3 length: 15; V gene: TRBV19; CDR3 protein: CASSIAQGHYNEQFF
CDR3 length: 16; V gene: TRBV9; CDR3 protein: CASSVRTSENTGELFF
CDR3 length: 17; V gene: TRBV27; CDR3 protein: CASSLRETGVYTDTQYF
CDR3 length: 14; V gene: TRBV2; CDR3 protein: CATRLAGHTYEQYF
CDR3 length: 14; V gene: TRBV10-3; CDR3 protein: CAIRSVQDPPGYTF
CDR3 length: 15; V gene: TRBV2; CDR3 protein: CASRYKRSLLDEQFF
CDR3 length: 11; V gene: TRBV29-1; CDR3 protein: CSVSGAETQYF
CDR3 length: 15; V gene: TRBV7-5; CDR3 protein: CARSLARGGAGEQYF
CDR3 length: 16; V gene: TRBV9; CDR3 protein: CASSVESRGGRETQYF
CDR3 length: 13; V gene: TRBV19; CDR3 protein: CASGQFGSYEQYF
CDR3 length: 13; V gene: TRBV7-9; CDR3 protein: CASSLDRGDGYTF
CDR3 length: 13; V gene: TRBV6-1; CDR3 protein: CASIRARVGEQFF
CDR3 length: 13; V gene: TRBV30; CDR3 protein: CAWKRVSSYEQYF
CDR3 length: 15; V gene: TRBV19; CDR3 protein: CASSIWLAGTDTQYF
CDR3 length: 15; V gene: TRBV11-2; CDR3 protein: CASSLGGFAGQPQHF
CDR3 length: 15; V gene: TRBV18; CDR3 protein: CASSQELGSTYGYTF
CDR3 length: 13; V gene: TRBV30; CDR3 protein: CARVAASGNTIYF
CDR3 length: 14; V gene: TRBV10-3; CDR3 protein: CAISGQGTNEKLFF
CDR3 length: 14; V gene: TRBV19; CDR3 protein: CASSIGDRRYEAFF
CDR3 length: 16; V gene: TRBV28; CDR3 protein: CASSFRGFGSNQPQHF